This T cell receptor (beta chain) was recorded in a study of T cells in Graves' hyperthyroidism and ophthalmopathy. CDR1 SEHNR and CDR2 FQNEAQ come from the germline V gene (reference sequence). Trimming removed 5 bases from V and 1 base from J, with 12 bases in between. The CDR3 runs 15 residues. RNA transcripts gave rise to amplified TCR beta CDR3 regions. Initially, a first-round RT-PCR of the TCR CDR3 employed the HTBI primer set. TCRdb independently ran MiXCR on the multiplex PCR reads; one entry per CDR3 protein. The data show 200,000 to 250,000 distinct CDR3 sequences, roughly 15% seen once. V and J are TRBV7-9 and TRBJ1-5; D unclear. This receptor was taken from a woman between 18 and 29 years old with Graves' ophthalmopathy. The material sequenced was blood. DNA for the CDR3: TGTGCCAGCAGCCGAAGCGGGCGAAGCAATCAGCCCCAGCATTTT. It codes for CASSRSGRSNQPQHF.